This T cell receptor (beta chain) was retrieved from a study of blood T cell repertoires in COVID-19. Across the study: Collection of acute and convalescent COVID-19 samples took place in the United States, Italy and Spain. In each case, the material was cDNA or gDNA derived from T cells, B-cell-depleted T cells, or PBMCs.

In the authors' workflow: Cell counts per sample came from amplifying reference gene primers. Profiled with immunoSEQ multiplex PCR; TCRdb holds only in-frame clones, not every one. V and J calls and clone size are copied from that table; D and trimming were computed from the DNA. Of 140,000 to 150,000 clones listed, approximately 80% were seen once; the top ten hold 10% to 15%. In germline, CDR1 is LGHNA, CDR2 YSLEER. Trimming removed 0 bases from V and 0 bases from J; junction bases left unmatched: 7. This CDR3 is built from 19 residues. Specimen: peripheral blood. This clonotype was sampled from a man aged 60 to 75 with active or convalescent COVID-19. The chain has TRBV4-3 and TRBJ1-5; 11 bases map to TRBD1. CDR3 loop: CASSQELGQGGYSNQPQHF. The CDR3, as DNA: TGCGCCAGCAGCCAAGAATTGGGACAGGGGGGATATAGCAATCAGCCCCAGCATTTT.